This T cell receptor (beta chain) originates from a study of cytomegalovirus exposure and HLA in healthy donors. It was with 60 Vbeta and 13 Jbeta primers that the PCR ran. Sequencing used immunoSEQ multiplex PCR; TCRdb keeps in-frame clones, though not all of them. The sample lists over 110,000 clones, roughly 74% occurring once. As regards this clone: Antigen specificity is unknown.

Study outcomes and limitations: The authors confirmed in vitro that a few CMV-associated chains were specific for CMV antigens.

This CDR3 is built from 18 residues. In germline, CDR1 is LNHDA, CDR2 SQIVND (reference sequence). Unmatched junction bases numbered 10, after V lost 1 base and J lost 2 bases. The chain joins TRBV19 to TRBJ2-7; 11 bases agree with TRBD2. The sample was PBMCs. This receptor was identified in a middle-aged woman in good health and CMV-seropositive. The CDR3 loop is CASSIVGVTSGSTYEQYF. The DNA of the CDR3 is TGTGCCAGTAGTATAGTCGGGGTTACTAGCGGGAGTACCTACGAGCAGTACTTC.